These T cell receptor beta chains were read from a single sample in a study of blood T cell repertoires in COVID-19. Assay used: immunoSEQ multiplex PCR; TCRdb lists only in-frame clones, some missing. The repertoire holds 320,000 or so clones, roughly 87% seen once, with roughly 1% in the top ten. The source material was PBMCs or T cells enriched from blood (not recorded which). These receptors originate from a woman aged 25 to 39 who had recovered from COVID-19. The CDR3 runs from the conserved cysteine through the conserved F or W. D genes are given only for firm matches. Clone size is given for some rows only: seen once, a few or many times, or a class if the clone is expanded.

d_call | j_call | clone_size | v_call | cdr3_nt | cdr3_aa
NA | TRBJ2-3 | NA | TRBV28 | TGTGCCAGCAGTTTGACGGGGACTAGCACAGATACGCAGTATTTT | CASSLTGTSTDTQYF
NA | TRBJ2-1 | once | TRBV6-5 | TGTGCCAGCAGCCCATTAACCCAACTAGTCCATGAGCAGTTCTTC | CASSPLTQLVHEQFF
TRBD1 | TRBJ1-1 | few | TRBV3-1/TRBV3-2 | TGTGCCAGCAGCCTTTACAAGACAGGGGGCACTGAAGCTTTCTTT | CASSLYKTGGTEAFF
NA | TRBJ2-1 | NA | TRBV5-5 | TGTGCCAGCAGCTCCACTAGCTACAATGAGCAGTTCTTC | CASSSTSYNEQFF
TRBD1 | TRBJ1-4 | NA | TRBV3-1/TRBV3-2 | TGTGCCAGCAGCCGACAGGGGGCAAGTGAAAAACTGTTTTTT | CASSRQGASEKLFF
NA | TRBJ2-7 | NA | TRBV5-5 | TGTGCCAGCAGCTTCTTCCGAGCGGGTTTTTACGAGCAGTACTTC | CASSFFRAGFYEQYF
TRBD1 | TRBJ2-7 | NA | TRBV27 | TGTGCCAGCAGTTCGACAGGGTCGTCCTACGAGCAGTACTTC | CASSSTGSSYEQYF
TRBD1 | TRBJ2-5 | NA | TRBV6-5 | TGTGCCAGCAGTTACTCGCAGGGGGCGGGGGAGACCCAGTACTTC | CASSYSQGAGETQYF
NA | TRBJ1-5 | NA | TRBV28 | TGTGCCAGCAGTCCCCCCAGGGGAAGCAATCAGCCCCAGCATTTT | CASSPPRGSNQPQHF
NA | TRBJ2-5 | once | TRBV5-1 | TGCGCCAGCAGCAGATCCAGCGGCCCCCAAGAGACCCAGTACTTC | CASSRSSGPQETQYF
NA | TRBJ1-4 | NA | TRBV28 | TGTGCCAGCAGTTTAAAGAGGGGGGGGTTTGAAAAACTGTTTTTT | CASSLKRGGFEKLFF
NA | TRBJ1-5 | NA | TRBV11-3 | TGTGCCAGCAGCTCCGGACACCCCAATCAGCCCCAGCATTTT | CASSSGHPNQPQHF
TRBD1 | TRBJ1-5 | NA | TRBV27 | TGTGCCAGCAGTTCATCAGGGGGCAAACTTAGCAATCAGCCCCAGCATTTT | CASSSSGGKLSNQPQHF
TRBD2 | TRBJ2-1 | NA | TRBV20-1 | TGCAGTGCTAGTTCGGGGGGGGCTCCATACAATGAGCAGTTCTTC | CSASSGGAPYNEQFF
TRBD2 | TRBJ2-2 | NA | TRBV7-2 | TGTGCCAGCAGCCGCCGGGGGGTGGGAGGTGCCGGGGAGCTGTTTTTT | CASSRRGVGGAGELFF
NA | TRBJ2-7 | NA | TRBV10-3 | TGTGCCATCAGCCCCCGGGACACCCCCTACGAGCAGTACTTC | CAISPRDTPYEQYF